This TCR beta chain emerged from a study of T cell repertoires in cytomegalovirus infection. Study-wide background: Researchers turned to recently identified HLA-C-restricted CMV epitopes as well as well-studied HLA-B-restricted ones. It can be stated that public TCR beta signatures indicated CMV infection as well as a matching HLA type. Study-wide results and limits: The study identified carriers of CMV plus the relevant HLA from cumulative public TCR beta family frequency. CMV-specific HLA-C-restricted TCR beta clonotypes dominated the ex vivo response.

TCRdb reanalysed the reads using MiXCR and keeps one entry per CDR3 protein. The top ten hold 10% to 15% of the sample, which has fewer than 850,000 distinct CDR3 sequences, about 28% seen once. Note on this clonotype: Antigen unknown.

The receptor was derived from a human donor in good health (CMV status not recorded). Some clones in this sample may be carry-over from other donors' samples. This specimen consisted of cultured CD8+ T cells from PBMCs, obtained from culture after CMV antigen stimulation.

This CDR3 reads CSAPGSSTDTQYF. The CDR3 DNA is TGCAGCGCCCCCGGCAGTAGCACAGATACGCAGTATTTT. The chain employs TRBV29-1 and TRBJ2-3, with D uncertain. This CDR3 spans 13 amino acids. With 7 bases removed from V and 0 bases from J, the gap between germline ends came to 11 bases. In germline, CDR1 is SQVTM, CDR2 ANQGSEA.